What follows is one T cell receptor (beta chain) and its context. The source of the sample is a study of T cell changes during pregnancy in multiple sclerosis. TCRdb keeps only in-frame clones here, not all; method: immunoSEQ multiplex PCR. This sample carries under 85,000 clones, approximately 89% of them seen once, and the ten largest clones take approximately 1.3%. This CDR3 region has 17 residues. Germline lookup yields CDR1 LNHNV and CDR2 YYDKDF (reference sequence). With V trimmed by 4 bases and J by 1 base, 5 bases remained unmatched. Sample: peripheral blood, taken in the third trimester of pregnancy. The receptor was isolated from a female donor in good health, enrolled as a control in a pregnancy study. The V and J genes are TRBV15 and TRBJ2-3; 13 nucleotides agree with TRBD2. For the CDR3, the DNA is TGTGCCACCAGCATCGGCGGGACTAGCGGGGGCACAGATACGCAGTATTTT. Its protein is CATSIGGTSGGTDTQYF.